This note documents a single T cell receptor beta chain sequence. This specimen comes from a study of cytomegalovirus exposure and HLA in healthy donors. PCR primers comprised 60 Vbeta and 13 Jbeta primers. TCRdb keeps only in-frame clones here, not all; method: immunoSEQ multiplex PCR. The table has about 140,000 clones, around 77% seen once. The TCR originated in a woman aged 50 to 60 in good health and CMV-seronegative. Sequencing was carried out using PBMCs.

The CDR3 DNA follows: TGTGCCAGCAGTTACGGACAGGGGGGACGCTATGGCTACACCTTC. This translates into CASSYGQGGRYGYTF. V is TRBV6-5 and J is TRBJ1-2, with 10 bases lining up with TRBD1. This CDR3 comprises 15 residues. V trimming: 2 bases; J trimming: 4 bases; junction bases outside the gene matches: 4. CDR1 MNHEY and CDR2 SVGAGI come from the germline V gene.